This is a list of T cell receptor beta chains from one sample in a study of blood T cell repertoires in COVID-19. Some clones are missing from TCRdb's copy, which holds only in-frame ones; the method was immunoSEQ multiplex PCR. The data hold about 190,000 clones, with roughly nine tenths observed a single time. Sequencing was carried out using peripheral blood. The origin of the receptors is a man between 65 and 85 years old with active or convalescent COVID-19. The CDR3 runs from the conserved cysteine through the conserved F or W. Each record gives: V gene, J gene, CDR3 protein.

v_call: TRBV5-6
j_call: TRBJ1-1
cdr3_aa: CASSQGHQNTEAFF

v_call: TRBV11-2
j_call: TRBJ1-4
cdr3_aa: CASSPGWVLNEKLFF

v_call: TRBV3-1/TRBV3-2
j_call: TRBJ2-2
cdr3_aa: CASSQTSGGLRTGELFF

v_call: TRBV6-2/TRBV6-3
j_call: TRBJ1-2
cdr3_aa: CASSANTQINYGYTF

v_call: TRBV5-5
j_call: TRBJ2-3
cdr3_aa: CASSRGGTDTQYF

v_call: TRBV5-1
j_call: TRBJ2-1
cdr3_aa: CASSATRVEQFF

v_call: TRBV6-4
j_call: TRBJ2-7
cdr3_aa: CASTSGGRNEQYF

v_call: TRBV6-6
j_call: TRBJ2-7
cdr3_aa: CASSYPGYEQYF

v_call: TRBV7-2
j_call: TRBJ2-1
cdr3_aa: CASSLVRAGADNEQFF

v_call: TRBV27
j_call: TRBJ2-5
cdr3_aa: CASSPTRTGAFRQETQYF

v_call: TRBV29-1
j_call: TRBJ1-2
cdr3_aa: CSVDPHGYGYTF

v_call: TRBV27
j_call: TRBJ2-3
cdr3_aa: CASSFGAGGDTQYF

v_call: TRBV7-2
j_call: TRBJ2-7
cdr3_aa: CASSKASGVYEQYF

v_call: TRBV7-2
j_call: TRBJ2-3
cdr3_aa: CASSARVSTDTQYF

v_call: TRBV7-2
j_call: TRBJ2-2
cdr3_aa: CASSLVAGGLDTGELFF

v_call: TRBV18
j_call: TRBJ1-5
cdr3_aa: CASSPGGTGSNQPQHF

v_call: TRBV20-1
j_call: TRBJ2-2
cdr3_aa: CSASTRRDRGQGTGELFF

v_call: TRBV5-1
j_call: TRBJ1-6
cdr3_aa: CASSLGQVHSPLHF

v_call: TRBV18
j_call: TRBJ2-3
cdr3_aa: CASSRDRVSTDTQYF

v_call: TRBV14
j_call: TRBJ2-5
cdr3_aa: CASNPGGSETQYF

v_call: TRBV19
j_call: TRBJ2-4
cdr3_aa: CASSILGQGQNIQYF

v_call: TRBV4-3
j_call: TRBJ2-2
cdr3_aa: CASSQALAANTGELFF

v_call: TRBV30
j_call: TRBJ1-5
cdr3_aa: CAWSPGGNQPQHF

v_call: TRBV6-6
j_call: TRBJ1-1
cdr3_aa: CASRQTGPTEAFF

v_call: TRBV3-1/TRBV3-2
j_call: TRBJ1-2
cdr3_aa: CASSPLTRELYGYTF

v_call: TRBV6-4
j_call: TRBJ1-1
cdr3_aa: CASSDRGNTEAFF

v_call: TRBV7-9
j_call: TRBJ2-5
cdr3_aa: CASSFEGAWETQYF

v_call: TRBV18
j_call: TRBJ2-2
cdr3_aa: CASSPWEGYTGELFF

v_call: TRBV2
j_call: TRBJ2-7
cdr3_aa: CASSDGGAYEQYF

v_call: TRBV3-1/TRBV3-2
j_call: TRBJ2-3
cdr3_aa: CASSRAGVLADTQYF

v_call: TRBV9
j_call: TRBJ2-1
cdr3_aa: CASSVGFQRGAHIDEQFF

v_call: TRBV4-1
j_call: TRBJ2-7
cdr3_aa: CASSQDRVVGEQYF

v_call: TRBV20-1
j_call: TRBJ2-7
cdr3_aa: CSASGGRAGYEQYF

v_call: TRBV18
j_call: TRBJ2-5
cdr3_aa: CASSPQSGGSETQYF

v_call: TRBV7-6
j_call: TRBJ2-3
cdr3_aa: CASSSQTSVNTDTQYF

v_call: TRBV24-1
j_call: TRBJ2-5
cdr3_aa: CATSGQGWETQYF

v_call: TRBV7-8
j_call: TRBJ1-5
cdr3_aa: CASSFHKGVGTNQPQHF

v_call: TRBV5-6
j_call: TRBJ1-1
cdr3_aa: CASSLDWQRPTEAFF

v_call: TRBV28
j_call: TRBJ1-6
cdr3_aa: CASTRTLQRNSPLHF

v_call: TRBV28
j_call: TRBJ1-2
cdr3_aa: CASSLSLGVSLTGYTF

v_call: TRBV5-6
j_call: TRBJ2-7
cdr3_aa: CASSPSQGYEQYF

v_call: TRBV6-6
j_call: TRBJ1-2
cdr3_aa: CASSYSNRVYGYTF

v_call: TRBV6-5
j_call: TRBJ1-5
cdr3_aa: CASRDGTVNNQPQHF

v_call: TRBV7-8
j_call: TRBJ2-7
cdr3_aa: CASSLLGAGNEQYF

v_call: TRBV28
j_call: TRBJ2-7
cdr3_aa: CASGRETAYYEQYF

v_call: TRBV6-5
j_call: TRBJ1-2
cdr3_aa: CASSNGGAINYGYTF

v_call: TRBV10-2
j_call: TRBJ2-7
cdr3_aa: CASRLGLAGTYEQYF

v_call: TRBV18
j_call: TRBJ2-1
cdr3_aa: CASSPPRGTSGKSSYNEQFF

v_call: TRBV6-2/TRBV6-3
j_call: TRBJ2-7
cdr3_aa: CASSHGGTYEQYF

v_call: TRBV6-2/TRBV6-3
j_call: TRBJ1-2
cdr3_aa: CASSSSGTHYGYTF

v_call: TRBV2
j_call: TRBJ2-3
cdr3_aa: CASSVEQGGSTSTDTQYF

v_call: TRBV30
j_call: TRBJ1-4
cdr3_aa: CAWSSGQGATNEKLFF

v_call: TRBV9
j_call: TRBJ2-5
cdr3_aa: CASSVEWLAGPYQETQYF

v_call: TRBV19
j_call: TRBJ2-2
cdr3_aa: CASSKDRGPGELFF

v_call: TRBV7-2
j_call: TRBJ2-5
cdr3_aa: CASSLPGLKTQYF

v_call: TRBV20-1
j_call: TRBJ2-1
cdr3_aa: CSAREPGEQFF

v_call: TRBV5-1
j_call: TRBJ1-4
cdr3_aa: CASSSSGGANEKLFF

v_call: TRBV6-6
j_call: TRBJ1-4
cdr3_aa: CASSFVGTGVEKLFF

v_call: TRBV28
j_call: TRBJ1-2
cdr3_aa: CASSRDYGYTF